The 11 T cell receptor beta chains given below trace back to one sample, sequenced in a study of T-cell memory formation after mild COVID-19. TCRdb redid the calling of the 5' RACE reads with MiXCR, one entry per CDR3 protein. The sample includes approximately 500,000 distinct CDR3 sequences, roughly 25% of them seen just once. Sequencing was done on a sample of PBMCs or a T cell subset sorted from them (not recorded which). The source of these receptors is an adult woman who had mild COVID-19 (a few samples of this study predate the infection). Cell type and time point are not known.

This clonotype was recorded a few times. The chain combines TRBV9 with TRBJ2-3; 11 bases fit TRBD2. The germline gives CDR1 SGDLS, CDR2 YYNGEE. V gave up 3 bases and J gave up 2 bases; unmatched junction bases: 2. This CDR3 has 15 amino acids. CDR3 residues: CASSDSGRATDTQYF. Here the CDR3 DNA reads TGTGCCAGCAGCGATAGCGGGAGGGCCACAGATACGCAGTATTTT. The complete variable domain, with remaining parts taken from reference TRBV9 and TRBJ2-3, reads DSGVTQTPKHLITATGQRVTLRCSPRSGDLSVYWYQQSLDQGLQFLIQYYNGEERAKGNILERFSAQQFPDLHSELNLSSLELGDSALYFCASSDSGRATDTQYFGPGTRLTVL.

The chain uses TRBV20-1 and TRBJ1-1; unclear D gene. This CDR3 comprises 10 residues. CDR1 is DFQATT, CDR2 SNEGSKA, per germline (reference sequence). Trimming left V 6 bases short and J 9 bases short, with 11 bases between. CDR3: CSAPIGQAFF. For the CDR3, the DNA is TGCAGTGCCCCTATCGGGCAAGCTTTCTTT.

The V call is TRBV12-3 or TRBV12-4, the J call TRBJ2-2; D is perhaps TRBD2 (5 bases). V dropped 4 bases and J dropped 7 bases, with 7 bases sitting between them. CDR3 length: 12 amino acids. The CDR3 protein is CASSYGDGELFF. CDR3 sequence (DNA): TGTGCCAGCAGTTACGGGGACGGGGAGCTGTTTTTT.

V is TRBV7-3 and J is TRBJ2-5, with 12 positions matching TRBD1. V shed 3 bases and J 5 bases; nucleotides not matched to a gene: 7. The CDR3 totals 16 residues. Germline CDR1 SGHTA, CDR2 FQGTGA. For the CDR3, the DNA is TGTGCCAGCAGCTTTGGGACAGGGGGCCGGTTCGAGACCCAGTACTTC. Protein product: CASSFGTGGRFETQYF.

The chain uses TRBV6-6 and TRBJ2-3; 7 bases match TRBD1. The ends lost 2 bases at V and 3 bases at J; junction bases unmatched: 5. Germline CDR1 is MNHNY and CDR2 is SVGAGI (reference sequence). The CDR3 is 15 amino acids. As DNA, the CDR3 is TGTGCCAGCAGTTACACGACAGGGTTGACAGATACGCAGTATTTT. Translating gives CASSYTTGLTDTQYF.

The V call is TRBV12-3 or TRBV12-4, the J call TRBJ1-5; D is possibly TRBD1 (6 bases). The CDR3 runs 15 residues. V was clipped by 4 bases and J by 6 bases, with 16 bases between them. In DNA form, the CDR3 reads TGTGCCAGCAGTTGGGGGCAGGGTGGAATTCAGCCCCAGCATTTT. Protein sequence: CASSWGQGGIQPQHF.

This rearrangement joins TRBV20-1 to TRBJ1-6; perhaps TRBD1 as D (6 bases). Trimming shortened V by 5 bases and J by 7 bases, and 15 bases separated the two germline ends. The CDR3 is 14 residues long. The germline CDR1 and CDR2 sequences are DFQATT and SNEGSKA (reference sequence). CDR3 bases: TGCAGTGCTGAAGACAGGACGGTGAATTCACCCCTCCACTTT. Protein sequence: CSAEDRTVNSPLHF.

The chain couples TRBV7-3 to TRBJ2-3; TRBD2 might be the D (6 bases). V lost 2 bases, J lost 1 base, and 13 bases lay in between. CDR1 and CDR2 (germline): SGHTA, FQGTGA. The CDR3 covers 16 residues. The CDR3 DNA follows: TGTGCCAGCAGCTTACAACCGGGAGTTGGCACAGATACGCAGTATTTT. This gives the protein CASSLQPGVGTDTQYF.

The CDR3 spells CATSVHRGKLEHGTQYF. The CDR3 DNA reads TGTGCCACCAGTGTCCATAGGGGAAAGTTGGAACACGGTACGCAGTATTTT. The V and J genes are TRBV24-1 and TRBJ2-3; D may be TRBD1 (5 bases). The CDR3 contains 17 residues. Deletions cut 5 bases from V and 8 bases from J, with 25 bases between. Germline V CDR1 and CDR2: KGHDR, SFDVKD.

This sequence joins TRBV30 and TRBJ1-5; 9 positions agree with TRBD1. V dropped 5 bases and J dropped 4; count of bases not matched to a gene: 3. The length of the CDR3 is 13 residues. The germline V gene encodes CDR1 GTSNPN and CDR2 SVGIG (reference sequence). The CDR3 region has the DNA TGTGCCTGGGAGACAGGGGGGAATCAGCCCCAGCATTTT. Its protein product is CAWETGGNQPQHF.

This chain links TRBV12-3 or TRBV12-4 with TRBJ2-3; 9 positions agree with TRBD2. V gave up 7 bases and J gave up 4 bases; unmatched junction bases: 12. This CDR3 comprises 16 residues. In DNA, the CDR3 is TGTGCCAGCACCCCCGGGGGAGCGGGGGGAGCAGATACGCAGTATTTT. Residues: CASTPGGAGGADTQYF.